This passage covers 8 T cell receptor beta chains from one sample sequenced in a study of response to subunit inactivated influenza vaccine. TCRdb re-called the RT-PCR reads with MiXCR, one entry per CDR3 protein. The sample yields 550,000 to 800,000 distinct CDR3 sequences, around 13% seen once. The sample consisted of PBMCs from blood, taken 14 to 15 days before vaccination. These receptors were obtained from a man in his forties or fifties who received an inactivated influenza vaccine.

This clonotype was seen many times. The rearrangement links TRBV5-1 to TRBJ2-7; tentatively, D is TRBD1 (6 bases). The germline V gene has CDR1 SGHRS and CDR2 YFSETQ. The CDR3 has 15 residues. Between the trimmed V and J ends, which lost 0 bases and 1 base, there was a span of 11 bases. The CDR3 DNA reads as TGCGCCAGCAGCTTGGTCCAGGGGACATCCTACGAGCAGTACTTC. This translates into CASSLVQGTSYEQYF.

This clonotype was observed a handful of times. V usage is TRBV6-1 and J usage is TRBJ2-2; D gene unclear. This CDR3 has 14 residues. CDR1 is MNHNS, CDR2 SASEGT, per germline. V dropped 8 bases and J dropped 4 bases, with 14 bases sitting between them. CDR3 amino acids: CASGIPAGTGELFF. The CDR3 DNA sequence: TGTGCCAGCGGCATTCCCGCCGGCACCGGGGAGCTGTTTTTT.

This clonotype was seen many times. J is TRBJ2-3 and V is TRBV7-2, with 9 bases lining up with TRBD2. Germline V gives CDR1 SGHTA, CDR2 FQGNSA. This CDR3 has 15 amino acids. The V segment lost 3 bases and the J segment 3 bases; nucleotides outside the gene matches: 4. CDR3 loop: CASSFSGRRTDTQYF. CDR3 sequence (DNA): TGTGCCAGCAGCTTTAGCGGGAGACGAACAGATACGCAGTATTTT.

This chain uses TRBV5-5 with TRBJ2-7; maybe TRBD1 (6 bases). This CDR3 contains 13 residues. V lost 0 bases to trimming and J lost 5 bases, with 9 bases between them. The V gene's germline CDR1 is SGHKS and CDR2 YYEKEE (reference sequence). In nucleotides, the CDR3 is TGTGCCAGCAGCTTGGCCAGGGGTCACGAGCAGTACTTC. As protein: CASSLARGHEQYF.

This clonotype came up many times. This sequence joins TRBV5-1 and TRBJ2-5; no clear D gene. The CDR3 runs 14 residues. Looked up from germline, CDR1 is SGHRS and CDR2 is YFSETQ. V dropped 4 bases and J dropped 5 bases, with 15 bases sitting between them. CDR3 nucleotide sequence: TGCGCCAGCAGCAGAGATCCCCTTGGGGAGACCCAGTACTTC. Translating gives CASSRDPLGETQYF.

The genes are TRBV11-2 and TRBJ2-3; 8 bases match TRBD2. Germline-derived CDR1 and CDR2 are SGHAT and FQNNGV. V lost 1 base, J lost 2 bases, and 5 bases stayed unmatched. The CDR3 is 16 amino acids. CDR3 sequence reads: CASSLGTSSYTDTQYF. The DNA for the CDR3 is TGTGCCAGCAGCTTAGGGACTAGCAGCTACACAGATACGCAGTATTTT.

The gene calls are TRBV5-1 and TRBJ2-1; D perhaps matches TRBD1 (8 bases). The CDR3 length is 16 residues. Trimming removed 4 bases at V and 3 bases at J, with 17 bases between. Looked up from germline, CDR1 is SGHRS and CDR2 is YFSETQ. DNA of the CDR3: TGCGCCAGCAGCGGGGGGGGACAGGAGATCTACAATGAGCAGTTCTTC. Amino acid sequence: CASSGGGQEIYNEQFF.

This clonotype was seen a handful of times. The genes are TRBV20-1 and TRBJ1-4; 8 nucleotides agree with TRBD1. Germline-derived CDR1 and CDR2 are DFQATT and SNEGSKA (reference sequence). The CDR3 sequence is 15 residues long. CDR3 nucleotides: TGCAGCACTCCGGGACAGGCTGCAACTAATGAAAAACTGTTTTTT. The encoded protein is CSTPGQAATNEKLFF.